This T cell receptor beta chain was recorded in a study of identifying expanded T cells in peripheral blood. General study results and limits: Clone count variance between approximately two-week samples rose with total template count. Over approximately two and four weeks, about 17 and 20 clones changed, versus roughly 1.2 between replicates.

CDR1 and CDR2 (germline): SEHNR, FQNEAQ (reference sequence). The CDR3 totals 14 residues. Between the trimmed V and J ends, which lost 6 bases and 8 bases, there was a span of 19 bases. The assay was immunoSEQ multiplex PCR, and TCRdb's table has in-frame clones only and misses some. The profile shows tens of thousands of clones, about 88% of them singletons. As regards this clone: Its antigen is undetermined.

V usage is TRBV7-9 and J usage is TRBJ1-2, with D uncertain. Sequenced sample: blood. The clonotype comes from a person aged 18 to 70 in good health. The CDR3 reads CASSLRTLPRGYTF. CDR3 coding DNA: TGTGCCAGCAGTCTCCGGACGTTGCCACGGGGCTACACCTTC.